This is a list of T cell receptor beta chains from one sample in a study of blood T cell repertoires in COVID-19. The repertoire was sequenced with immunoSEQ multiplex PCR; TCRdb's copy has only in-frame clones and lacks some. The sample gives 84,000 or so clones, 81% of which show up once; about 13% is in the top ten. Input material: peripheral blood. The receptors derive from a human donor in a cohort sampled during active COVID-19. The CDR3 runs from the conserved cysteine through the conserved F or W. The D gene is left open where the match is weak. A row's size may be missing; if present it is once, few, many or a size class.

d_call j_call v_call clone_size cdr3_aa cdr3_nt
NA TRBJ2-1 TRBV18 NA CASSPPLAVDEQFF TGTGCCAGCTCACCACCTCTAGCTGTCGATGAGCAGTTCTTC
NA TRBJ2-5 TRBV6-2/TRBV6-3 NA CASSDQTSYQETQYF TGTGCCAGCAGCGACCAAACTAGTTACCAAGAGACCCAGTACTTC
TRBD1 TRBJ1-1 TRBV19 NA CASSMDRGREAFF TGTGCCAGTAGTATGGACAGGGGCCGGGAAGCTTTCTTT
TRBD2 TRBJ2-3 TRBV25-1 NA CASSPSGPNPYTQYF TGTGCCAGCAGTCCTAGCGGGCCCAACCCATATACGCAGTATTTT
NA TRBJ1-5 TRBV6-5 NA CASRPRRNQPQHF TGTGCCAGCAGACCGCGGCGCAATCAGCCCCAGCATTTT
NA TRBJ1-2 TRBV2 NA CASTPESGWYGYTF TGTGCCAGCACACCGGAATCAGGATGGTATGGCTACACCTTC
TRBD1 TRBJ1-1 TRBV19 few CASKTGATEAFF TGTGCCAGTAAGACAGGGGCCACTGAAGCTTTCTTT
TRBD2 TRBJ2-3 TRBV5-4 once CASSLRRLASDTQYF TGTGCCAGCAGCTTGAGAAGACTAGCCTCAGATACGCAGTATTTT
TRBD1 TRBJ1-2 TRBV19 NA CASSSPPGTGGGGYTF TGTGCCAGTAGTTCTCCACCCGGGACAGGGGGAGGTGGCTACACCTTC
NA TRBJ1-4 TRBV5-8 NA CASIKQGLPNEKLFF TGTGCCAGCATCAAACAGGGTCTCCCTAATGAAAAACTGTTTTTT
NA TRBJ1-6 TRBV9 NA CASSFGVLANSPLHF TGTGCCAGCAGCTTCGGGGTACTGGCCAATTCACCCCTCCACTTT
NA TRBJ1-3 TRBV28 few CASKSGGNTIYF TGTGCCAGCAAGTCAGGGGGAAACACCATATATTTT
NA TRBJ2-7 TRBV18 few CASSPKPEVNEQYF TGTGCCAGCTCACCGAAACCGGAGGTAAACGAGCAGTACTTC
TRBD1 TRBJ1-5 TRBV6-5 NA CASSLTGTSNQPQHF TGTGCCAGCAGTTTGACAGGGACCAGCAATCAGCCCCAGCATTTT
NA TRBJ2-5 TRBV18 NA CASSPGSGETQYF TGTGCCAGCTCACCTGGTTCGGGAGAGACCCAGTACTTC
TRBD1 TRBJ1-2 TRBV7-2 NA CASSLTRDRGPSGGYTF TGTGCCAGCAGCTTAACTAGAGACAGGGGCCCCTCGGGTGGCTACACCTTC
TRBD1 TRBJ2-5 TRBV23-1 NA CASPTGEETQYF TGCGCCAGCCCGACAGGGGAGGAGACCCAGTACTTC
TRBD2 TRBJ2-7 TRBV11-2 NA CASSLGGGTEQYF TGTGCCAGCAGCCTCGGGGGGGGTACCGAGCAGTACTTC
NA TRBJ2-5 TRBV5-1 NA CASSPTQETQYF TGCGCCAGCAGTCCCACACAAGAGACCCAGTACTTC
NA TRBJ1-1 TRBV6-5 NA CASSSGLVNTEAFF TGTGCCAGCAGTTCAGGGTTGGTGAACACTGAAGCTTTCTTT
TRBD1 TRBJ2-7 TRBV7-9 NA CASSRQGASYEQYF TGTGCCAGCAGCCGACAGGGCGCCTCCTACGAGCAGTACTTC
TRBD1 TRBJ1-5 TRBV6-6 NA CASRDRAQYSNQPQHF TGTGCCAGCAGGGACAGGGCCCAATATAGCAATCAGCCCCAGCATTTT
NA TRBJ1-3 TRBV29-1 few CSVEPGTGNTIYF TGCAGCGTTGAACCAGGGACTGGAAACACCATATATTTT
NA TRBJ1-5 TRBV12-3/TRBV12-4 NA CASSFGQGQPQHF TGTGCCAGCAGTTTTGGGCAGGGTCAACCCCAGCATTTT
TRBD1 TRBJ2-3 TRBV5-1 NA CASSLGRGPDTQYF TGCGCCAGCAGCTTGGGCAGGGGGCCGGATACGCAGTATTTT
TRBD1 TRBJ1-1 TRBV11-2 NA CASSLSGQSHMNTEAFF TGTGCCAGCAGCTTATCGGGACAGAGTCATATGAACACTGAAGCTTTCTTT
TRBD2 TRBJ2-2 TRBV15 NA CATSGGLVTGELFF TGTGCCACCAGCGGGGGACTAGTCACCGGGGAGCTGTTTTTT
TRBD1 TRBJ1-4 TRBV3-1/TRBV3-2 NA CASSQEYRDRAYEKLFF TGTGCCAGCAGCCAGGAGTACCGGGACAGGGCTTATGAAAAACTGTTTTTT
TRBD2 TRBJ2-5 TRBV28 NA CASSFSGGVKTQYF TGTGCCAGCAGTTTTTCCGGGGGGGTAAAGACCCAGTACTTC
NA TRBJ2-5 TRBV9 NA CASSVGGSRALGETQYF TGTGCCAGCAGCGTAGGAGGTAGCAGGGCCCTCGGAGAGACCCAGTACTTC
TRBD1 TRBJ1-1 TRBV5-6 once CASSLGQGWDTEAFF TGTGCCAGCAGCTTGGGACAGGGGTGGGACACTGAAGCTTTCTTT
TRBD2 TRBJ2-6 TRBV5-1 NA CASSGGSGANVLTF TGCGCCAGCTCCGGGGGGTCTGGGGCCAACGTCCTGACTTTC
NA TRBJ1-4 TRBV4-1 NA CASSQDKTGSEKLFF TGCGCCAGCAGCCAAGATAAGACAGGATCGGAAAAACTGTTTTTT
NA TRBJ2-1 TRBV3-1/TRBV3-2 NA CASSPLGWRGNEQFF TGTGCCAGCAGCCCATTGGGGTGGCGGGGCAATGAGCAGTTCTTC
NA TRBJ1-2 TRBV28 NA CASSSGFYGYTF TGTGCCAGCAGTTCGGGGTTCTATGGCTACACCTTC
TRBD2 TRBJ2-1 TRBV27 NA CASSKPGLADNEQFF TGTGCCAGCAGCAAACCGGGACTAGCGGACAATGAGCAGTTCTTC
NA TRBJ2-5 TRBV4-1 few CASSQESGTHQETQYF TGCGCCAGCAGCCAAGAGTCCGGGACACATCAAGAGACCCAGTACTTC